This T cell receptor beta chain was sequenced for a study of T cell responses to AZD1222 COVID-19 vaccine. This CDR3 spans 12 amino acids. Deletions cut 4 bases from V and 3 bases from J, with 6 bases between. A word on this clone: No antigen is known for it.

Study-level points and caveats: Reports indicate that nearly half of spike-specific TCRs are directed at unmutated variant regions.

Data came from immunoSEQ multiplex PCR; TCRdb stores just in-frame clones and leaves some out. The table includes approximately 85,000 clones, approximately 86% detected once. The material sequenced was peripheral blood, taken on day 0 of AZD1222 vaccination. This chain uses TRBV23-1 with TRBJ1-2; a weak D match, TRBD1 (5 bases). TRBV23-1 is an ORF; its function is uncertain. The clonotype originates from an adult in good health. CDR3 coding DNA: TGCGCCAGCAGTCGGGGGTACTATGGCTACACCTTC. This gives the protein CASSRGYYGYTF.